This T cell receptor beta chain originates from a study of beta chain features in type 1 diabetes. General observations from the study: Shorter TCRB CDR3s, moderately but significantly so, were found in Type 1 diabetes patients in all four CD4+ subsets. Type 1 diabetes patients had fewer VDJ junction insertions and more deletions.

Sequencing targeted expressed TCRB transcripts, as all isolated RNA had been reverse transcribed. Assay used: immunoSEQ multiplex PCR; TCRdb lists only in-frame clones, some missing. The data show about 27,000 clones, roughly three fifths seen once. The CDR3 consists of 14 residues. CDR1 is MNHEY, CDR2 SMNVEV, per germline (reference sequence). J was trimmed by 3 bases and V by 3 bases; bases with no gene match: 4. Regarding this clone: Its cognate antigen is unknown.

The sequenced sample was Tregs from blood. The gene calls are TRBV27 and TRBJ2-7, with TRBD1 matching over 8 bases. The origin of this receptor is a woman under 30 with type 1 diabetes. The chain's CDR3 is CASSLKQGGYEQYF. CDR3 nucleotide sequence: TGTGCCAGCAGTTTGAAACAGGGGGGCTACGAGCAGTACTTC.